These 21 T cell receptor beta chains were sequenced from one sample in a study of T cell responses to AZD1222 COVID-19 vaccine. Only in-frame clones appear in the TCRdb table, and some are missing; sequencing was by immunoSEQ multiplex PCR. This sample has some 150,000 clones; roughly 94% occur once, and the top ten carry roughly 1.3%. Sample: peripheral blood, taken on day 0 of AZD1222 vaccination. Every receptor here comes from an adult in good health.

The chain links TRBV6-5 to TRBJ2-1; D is unresolved. The V and J ends lost 4 bases and 9 bases respectively, with 16 bases between them. The CDR3 is 14 amino acids. The germline V gene has CDR1 MNHEY and CDR2 SVGAGI. In nucleotides, the CDR3 is TGTGCCAGCAGTTCTCGGGCAGGCCTGGCTGAGCAGTTCTTC. Amino acid sequence: CASSSRAGLAEQFF.

V is TRBV6-6 and J is TRBJ1-5; 8 positions agree with TRBD1. Per germline, CDR1 MNHNY and CDR2 SVGAGI (reference sequence). This CDR3 has 18 amino acids. The V gene end was trimmed by 6 bases and the J gene end by 0 bases; junction bases not matched to a gene: 13. The DNA of the CDR3 is TGTGCCAGCAGCCGACTAGGACAGGGCGCAAATAGCAATCAGCCCCAGCATTTT. Translated: CASSRLGQGANSNQPQHF.

The chain couples TRBV21-1 to TRBJ1-5. TRBV21-1 has pseudogene status. The CDR3 totals 15 residues. The DNA of the CDR3 is TGTGCCAGCAGCCCTCAGGTAGGGAACAAGGGTCCCCAGCATTTT. Its protein product is CASSPQVGNKGPQHF.

This clone appeared once. The V and J genes are TRBV29-1 and TRBJ1-2; 7 nucleotides match TRBD1. V shed 4 bases and J 4 bases; nucleotides not matched to a gene: 12. Germline V lookup: CDR1 SQVTM, CDR2 ANQGSEA. This CDR3 spans 15 amino acids. This chain's CDR3 is CSVVPPTGALYGYTF. In nucleotides, the CDR3 is TGCAGCGTTGTCCCGCCTACAGGGGCCCTCTATGGCTACACCTTC.

The V gene is TRBV4-3, the J gene TRBJ2-3; TRBD2 is a possible D gene (6 bases). This CDR3 is 13 amino acids long. V was cut by 4 bases and J by 5 bases, with 10 bases left in between. From germline, CDR1 is LGHNA and CDR2 YSLEER. In DNA, the CDR3 is TGCGCCAGCAGCCGCGGGGAAGGAGATACGCAGTATTTT. It encodes CASSRGEGDTQYF.

J is TRBJ2-3 and V is TRBV7-9, with 9 bases lining up with TRBD1. The CDR3 length is 16 residues. From germline, CDR1 is SEHNR and CDR2 FQNEAQ (reference sequence). V was clipped by 5 bases and J by 6 bases; unmatched bases: 12. The CDR3 nucleotides are TGTGCCAGCAGCGCTACCGGGACAGGGCAGACCGATACGCAGTATTTT. Translation: CASSATGTGQTDTQYF. The variable domain in full, completed from reference TRBV7-9 and TRBJ2-3, reads DTGVSQNPRHKITKRGQNVTFRCDPISEHNRLYWYRQTLGQGPEFLTYFQNEAQLEKSRLLSDRFSAERPKGSFSTLEIQRTEQGDSAMYLCASSATGTGQTDTQYFGPGTRLTVL.

V gene TRBV5-1 combines with J gene TRBJ2-1; D gene uncertain. CDR3 size: 13 residues. Germline V CDR1 and CDR2: SGHRS, YFSETQ. Trimming shortened V by 4 bases and J by 6 bases, and 11 bases separated the two germline ends. The CDR3 region has the DNA TGCGCCAGCAGCCTAGAGTTTGGCAATGAGCAGTTCTTC. It encodes CASSLEFGNEQFF.

The V and J genes are TRBV3-1 (or the pseudogene TRBV3-2) and TRBJ2-3; D is uncertain. The CDR3 sequence is 14 residues long. V was trimmed by 2 bases and J by 5 bases, leaving 11 bases between them. Germline V gives CDR1 LGHDT, CDR2 YNNKEL (reference sequence). The CDR3 reads CASSQTSYVDTQYF. DNA of the CDR3: TGTGCCAGCAGCCAAACTTCGTATGTAGATACGCAGTATTTT.

The rearrangement uses TRBV9 and TRBJ2-3; tentative D call: TRBD2 (7 bases). Looked up from germline, CDR1 is SGDLS and CDR2 is YYNGEE. Trimming removed 0 bases from V and 4 bases from J, with 33 bases in between. This CDR3 contains 22 residues. In nucleotides, the CDR3 is TGTGCCAGCAGCGTAGAAGGGCCCGCCCGGGGGGCCCGTAAAAGGCACTCAGATACGCAGTATTTT. This codes for CASSVEGPARGARKRHSDTQYF.

This rearrangement joins TRBV4-2 to TRBJ2-5, with D perhaps TRBD2 (6 bases). This CDR3 region has 15 residues. The V and J ends lost 0 bases and 4 bases respectively, with 12 bases between them. Per the germline V gene, CDR1 is LGHNA and CDR2 is YNFKEQ. CDR3 in amino acids: CASSQDPTSPETQYF. The CDR3 nucleotides are TGTGCCAGCAGCCAAGACCCAACTAGCCCAGAGACCCAGTACTTC.

The chain recombines TRBV27 with TRBJ2-2, with unresolved D. The CDR3 is 16 amino acids. The ends were cut back, 3 bases at V and 0 bases at J, with 11 bases in the middle. Germline loops: CDR1 MNHEY, CDR2 SMNVEV (reference sequence). CDR3 bases: TGTGCCAGCAGTTTCTTAACAGTATCGAACACCGGGGAGCTGTTTTTT. It encodes CASSFLTVSNTGELFF.

This chain links TRBV29-1 with TRBJ2-7; D is undetermined. The CDR3 covers 12 residues. The V end was cut by 4 bases, the J end by 6 bases, with 13 bases between. Germline V CDR1 and CDR2: SQVTM, ANQGSEA. CDR3 DNA: TGCAGCGTTGTTGTGTGGACGGGCGAGCAGTACGTC. Protein sequence: CSVVVWTGEQYV.

CDR3 region: CASSLGQAQGTQYF. CDR3 bases: TGTGCCAGCAGCTTAGGACAGGCCCAGGGGACCCAGTACTTC. This chain connects TRBV7-2 to TRBJ2-5, with TRBD1 as a possible D gene (6 bases). Trimming stripped 1 base from V and 7 bases from J, with 13 bases between. The CDR3 sequence is 14 residues long. CDR1 and CDR2 from the germline V gene are SGHTA and FQGNSA.

The chain has TRBV11-2 and TRBJ1-5; unclear D gene. Trimming removed 2 bases from V and 1 base from J, with 9 bases in between. There are 15 residues in the CDR3. Germline assignment: CDR1 SGHAT and CDR2 FQNNGV. CDR3 DNA sequence: TGTGCCAGCAGCTTACTCCCGGGCAGCAATCAGCCCCAGCATTTT. It is translated as CASSLLPGSNQPQHF.

J is TRBJ1-5 and V is TRBV18; TRBD1 agrees at 9 bases. Germline V CDR1 and CDR2: KGHSH, LQKENI. Trimming removed 3 bases from V and 7 bases from J; junction bases left unmatched: 7. The CDR3 runs to 15 residues. Here the CDR3 reads CASSPTGGINQPQHF. The DNA for the CDR3 is TGTGCCAGCTCACCGACAGGGGGGATAAACCAGCCCCAGCATTTT.

This sequence joins TRBV5-1 and TRBJ1-6; D remains unclear. CDR1 and CDR2 from the germline V gene are SGHRS and YFSETQ. The V gene lost 0 bases and the J gene lost 7 bases, with 5 bases spanning the gap. CDR3 length equals 13 residues. CDR3 residues: CASSLASNSPLHF. In DNA, the CDR3 is TGCGCCAGCAGCTTGGCGAGCAATTCACCCCTCCACTTT.

J is TRBJ2-3 and V is TRBV10-3, with D perhaps matching TRBD2 (5 bases). Trimming removed 0 bases at V and 1 base at J, with 14 bases between. The CDR3 spans 17 residues. Looked up from germline, CDR1 is ENHRY and CDR2 is SYGVKD. Here the CDR3 reads CAISESIVLARTDTQYF. As DNA, the CDR3 is TGTGCCATCAGTGAGTCGATCGTCTTAGCGCGCACAGATACGCAGTATTTT.

The gene calls are TRBV6-5 and TRBJ2-3, with 9 bases identical to TRBD2. Germline V gene data show CDR1 as MNHEY and CDR2 as SVGAGI. J lost 4 bases, V lost 6 bases, and 2 bases had no gene match. The CDR3 consists of 13 residues. The CDR3 DNA is TGTGCCAGCAGGATAGCGGGAGCAGATACGCAGTATTTT. Translation: CASRIAGADTQYF.

The chain has TRBV7-8 and TRBJ2-7, with 12 positions matching TRBD2. The CDR3 covers 13 residues. Looked up from germline, CDR1 is SGHVS and CDR2 is FQNEAQ. The chain's CDR3 is CASSLAGGREQYV. In DNA, the CDR3 is TGTGCCAGCAGCCTAGCGGGGGGGCGGGAGCAGTACGTC.

The chain couples TRBV11-3 to TRBJ2-3; D unresolved. Germline V lookup: CDR1 SGHNT, CDR2 YENEEA. The ends were cut back, 2 bases at V and 3 bases at J, with 12 bases in the middle. CDR3 length equals 15 residues. The CDR3 DNA is TGTGCCAGCAGCTTACTACCTTACGGGACAGATACGCAGTATTTT. Residues: CASSLLPYGTDTQYF.

The table lists this clone with a count of one. The junction shows a germline mismatch at one end, possibly a read error. The chain couples TRBV6-5 to TRBJ1-1; TRBD1 might be the D (6 bases). This CDR3 comprises 11 residues. CDR1 MNHEY and CDR2 SVGAGI come from the germline V gene. CDR3 region: CASRYRASAFF. Written as DNA, the CDR3 is TGTGCCAGCCGTTACAGGGCGTCAGCTTTCTTT.